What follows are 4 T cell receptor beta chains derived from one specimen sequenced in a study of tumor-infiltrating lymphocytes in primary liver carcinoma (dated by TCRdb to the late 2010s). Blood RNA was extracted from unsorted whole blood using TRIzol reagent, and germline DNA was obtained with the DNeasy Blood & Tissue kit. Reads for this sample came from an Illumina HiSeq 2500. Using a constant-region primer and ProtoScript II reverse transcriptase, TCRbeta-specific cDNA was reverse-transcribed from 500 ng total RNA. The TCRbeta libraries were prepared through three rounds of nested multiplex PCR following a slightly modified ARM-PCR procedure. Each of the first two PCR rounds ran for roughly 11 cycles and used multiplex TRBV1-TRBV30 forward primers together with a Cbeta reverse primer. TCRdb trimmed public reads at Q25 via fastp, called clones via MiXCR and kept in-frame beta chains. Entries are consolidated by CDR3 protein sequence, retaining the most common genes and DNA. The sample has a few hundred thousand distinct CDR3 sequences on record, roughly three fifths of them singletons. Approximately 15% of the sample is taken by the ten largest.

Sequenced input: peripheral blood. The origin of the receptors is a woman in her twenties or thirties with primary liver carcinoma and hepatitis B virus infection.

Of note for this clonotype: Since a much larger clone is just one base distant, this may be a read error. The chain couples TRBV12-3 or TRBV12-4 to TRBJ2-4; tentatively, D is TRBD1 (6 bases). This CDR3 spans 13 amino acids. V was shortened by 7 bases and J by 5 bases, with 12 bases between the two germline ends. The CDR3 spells CASTRDKENIQYF. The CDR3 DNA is TGTGCCAGCACCCGGGACAAGGAAAACATTCAGTACTTC.

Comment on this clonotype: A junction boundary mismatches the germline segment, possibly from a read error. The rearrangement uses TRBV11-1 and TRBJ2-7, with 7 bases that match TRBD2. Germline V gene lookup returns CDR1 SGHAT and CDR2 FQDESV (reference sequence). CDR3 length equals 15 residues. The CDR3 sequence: CTSSRAGAFAYEQYF. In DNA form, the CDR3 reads TGTACCAGCAGCCGGGCGGGAGCCTTCGCCTACGAGCAGTACTTC. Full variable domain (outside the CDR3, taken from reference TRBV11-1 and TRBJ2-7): EAEVAQSPRYKITEKSQAVAFWCDPISGHATLYWYRQILGQGPELLVQFQDESVVDDSQLPKDRFSAERLKGVDSTLKIQPAELGDSAMYLCTSSRAGAFAYEQYFGPGTRLTVT.

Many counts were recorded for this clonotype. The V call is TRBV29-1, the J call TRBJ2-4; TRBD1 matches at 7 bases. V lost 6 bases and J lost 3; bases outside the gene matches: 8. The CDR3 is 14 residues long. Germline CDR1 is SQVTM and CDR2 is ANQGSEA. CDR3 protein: CSVLTGQGKNIQYF. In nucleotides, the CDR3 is TGCAGCGTACTGACAGGGCAGGGCAAAAACATTCAGTACTTC.

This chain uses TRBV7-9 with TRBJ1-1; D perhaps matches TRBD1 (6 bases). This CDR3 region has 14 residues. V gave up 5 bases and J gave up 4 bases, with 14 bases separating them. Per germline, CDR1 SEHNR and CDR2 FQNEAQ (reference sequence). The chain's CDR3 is CASSPGRGTTEAFF. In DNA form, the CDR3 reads TGTGCCAGCAGCCCCGGGAGGGGGACCACTGAAGCTTTCTTT. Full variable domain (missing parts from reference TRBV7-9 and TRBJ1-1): DTGVSQNPRHKITKRGQNVTFRCDPISEHNRLYWYRQTLGQGPEFLTYFQNEAQLEKSRLLSDRFSAERPKGSFSTLEIQRTEQGDSAMYLCASSPGRGTTEAFFGQGTRLTVV.